This T cell receptor beta chain was observed in a study of cytomegalovirus exposure and HLA in healthy donors. The study, taken as a whole, reports: For TCR beta chains, V- and J-gene trimming was later linked to a missense DCLRE1C variant. Researchers reportedly found TCR beta sequences accurately predicted most subjects' HLA-A and HLA-B alleles.

Healthy bone marrow donors made up the cohort. At sampling all donors were nominally healthy, likely with unrecorded immune exposures. Germline lookup yields CDR1 KGHSH and CDR2 LQKENI. V was shortened by 3 bases and J by 3 bases, with 15 bases between the two germline ends. The CDR3 extends over 16 amino acids. On this clone: The antigen remains unidentified.

Both 60 Vbeta primers and 13 Jbeta primers went into the PCR. Data came from immunoSEQ multiplex PCR; TCRdb stores just in-frame clones and leaves some out. The data hold 160,000 or so clones, with roughly 84% observed a single time. The material sequenced was PBMCs. The chain couples TRBV18 to TRBJ1-5; D is perhaps TRBD1 (6 bases). This TCR was recovered from a man aged 18 to 35 in good health and CMV-seronegative. In nucleotides, the CDR3 is TGTGCCAGCTCACCGTGGGGGCGCAGCGCCAATCAGCCCCAGCATTTT. Translated, it gives CASSPWGRSANQPQHF.